Shown below are 28 T cell receptor beta chains from a single sample sequenced in a study of blood T cells in healthy people across ages. Primers used in a second PCR of roughly 6 to 11 cycles were a sample-barcoded 5' primer and a J-beta primer mix. MiXCR, run by TCRdb on the 5' RACE reads, gives a single entry per CDR3 protein. The data hold 1.5 million to 2 million distinct CDR3 sequences, with 25% to 30% observed a single time. Input material: blood. The receptors derive from a woman younger than 45 in good health.

The rearrangement uses TRBV29-1 and TRBJ2-2; no clear D gene. Trimming cost V 4 bases and J 7 bases, with 16 bases left between them. The germline gives CDR1 SQVTM, CDR2 ANQGSEA. The CDR3 consists of 14 residues. DNA for the CDR3: TGCAGCGTTGTTGGAGACTCGGAGTTCGGGGAGCTGTTTTTT. Translating gives CSVVGDSEFGELFF.

This clonotype was seen ten or more times. The V gene is TRBV6-5, the J gene TRBJ2-7; D perhaps matches TRBD2 (5 bases). Germline V gene sequence: CDR1 MNHEY, CDR2 SVGAGI. The V end was cut by 2 bases, the J end by 4 bases, with 9 bases between. The CDR3 covers 13 residues. CDR3: CASSYEGRYEQYF. The CDR3 DNA sequence: TGTGCCAGCAGTTACGAGGGTCGGTACGAGCAGTACTTC.

This clonotype occurred a few times. The gene calls are TRBV3-1 and TRBJ2-5, with D tentatively TRBD2 (6 bases). V lost 5 bases and J lost 0, with 10 bases in between. This CDR3 has 14 residues. CDR1 and CDR2 (germline): LGHDT, YNNKEL (reference sequence). The CDR3 bases are TGTGCCAGCAGCGAGGGACTGAACCAAGAGACCCAGTACTTC. As protein: CASSEGLNQETQYF.

The chain uses TRBV12-3 or TRBV12-4 and TRBJ2-7, with 12 nucleotides matching TRBD1. This CDR3 is 14 amino acids long. Trimming cost V 7 bases and J 6 bases; bases outside gene matches: 7. The CDR3 DNA is TGTGCCAGCACCCGAGGGACAGGGGGCTTCGAGCAGTACTTC. Residues: CASTRGTGGFEQYF.

In this sample, this clonotype turned up many times. J is TRBJ2-7 and V is TRBV4-3; 9 bases map to TRBD2. V lost 0 bases, J lost 4 bases, and 4 bases stayed unmatched. This CDR3 region has 15 residues. CDR1 is LGHNA and CDR2 is YSLEER in the germline V gene. CDR3 residues: CASSQDLAGAYEQYF. Written as DNA, the CDR3 is TGCGCCAGCAGCCAAGATTTAGCGGGAGCTTACGAGCAGTACTTC.

This clonotype has a count of ten or more. CDR3 DNA: TGCGCCAGCAGCCCCTGGACTAGCGGGAGCACTGAGCAGTTCTTC. Encoded protein: CASSPWTSGSTEQFF. J is TRBJ2-1 and V is TRBV5-1; TRBD2 aligns across 13 bases. Germline V gene sequence: CDR1 SGHRS, CDR2 YFSETQ. The CDR3 runs 15 residues. Trimming removed 4 bases from V and 9 bases from J; junction bases left unmatched: 7.

Concerning this clonotype itself: At one end the junction does not follow the germline gene, possibly because of a read error. The J gene is TRBJ2-3, the V gene TRBV12-3 or TRBV12-4; 12 bases align to TRBD2. The CDR3 is 15 residues long. The CDR3 DNA is TGTGTCAGCAGCCTAGCGGGGGGGCGCACAGATACGCAGTATTTT. Translating it yields CVSSLAGGRTDTQYF.

This clonotype turned up a few times. The V gene is TRBV11-2, the J gene TRBJ1-1; D is undetermined. The CDR3 is 13 residues long. V was trimmed by 8 bases and J by 2 bases, leaving 12 bases between them. Germline V lookup: CDR1 SGHAT, CDR2 FQNNGV. The CDR3 loop reads CASDSGLNTEAFF. The DNA for the CDR3 is TGTGCCAGCGACTCGGGTTTAAACACTGAAGCTTTCTTT.

For this clonotype: A far larger clone differs by one base, so this is likely a read error. V is TRBV11-2 and J is TRBJ2-1, with a possible D match to TRBD1 (5 bases). CDR3 length: 13 amino acids. Germline CDR1 reads SGHAT; CDR2 reads FQNNGV. CDR3 in DNA: TGTGCCAGCAGCTTAGGGACATACAATGAGCGGTTCTTC. The encoded protein is CASSLGTYNERFF.

In this sample, this clonotype turned up many times. This rearrangement joins TRBV7-2 to TRBJ2-7; 7 positions match TRBD1. Germline-derived CDR1 and CDR2 are SGHTA and FQGNSA. The CDR3 has 15 amino acids. With 3 bases clipped from V and 3 bases from J, the junction kept 8 bases outside the gene matches. The chain's CDR3 is CASSLAGQAVYEQYF. CDR3 bases: TGTGCCAGCAGCTTGGCCGGACAGGCTGTCTACGAGCAGTACTTC.

This clonotype was seen a single time. A read error is possible here, since a much larger clone lies one base away. The chain couples TRBV29-1 to TRBJ2-1; possible D gene TRBD2, 6 bases. V was clipped by 7 bases and J by 3 bases, with 19 bases between them. CDR1 and CDR2 from the germline V gene are SQVTM and ANQGSEA. There are 15 residues in the CDR3. Here the CDR3 reads CSGLGRGIFYNEQFF. The CDR3 DNA sequence: TGCAGCGGGCTGGGACGGGGGATATTCTACAATGAGCAGTTCTTC.

This clonotype was found many times. The chain employs TRBV12-3 or TRBV12-4 and TRBJ2-7; no definite D call. The CDR3 contains 11 residues. V lost 6 bases and J lost 6, with 9 bases in between. The CDR3 DNA sequence: TGTGCCAGCAGCTCAAATATCGAGCAGTACTTC. Its translation is CASSSNIEQYF.

There are a few counts of this clonotype. The chain combines TRBV10-1 with TRBJ2-1; 7 nucleotides align to TRBD2. With 4 bases clipped from V and 6 bases from J, the junction kept 9 bases outside the gene matches. There are 15 residues in the CDR3. CDR1 and CDR2 from the germline V gene are WNHNN and SYGVQD (reference sequence). CDR3 coding DNA: TGCGCCAGCAGTGGGGGCGGGAGTCCCCCCAATGAGCAGTTCTTC. Residues: CASSGGGSPPNEQFF.

The V call is TRBV2, the J call TRBJ1-4; 7 nucleotides agree with TRBD1. The V segment lost 6 bases and the J segment 7 bases; nucleotides outside the gene matches: 5. The germline V gene encodes CDR1 SNHLY and CDR2 FYNNEI. This CDR3 is 13 amino acids long. The DNA of the CDR3 is TGTGCCAGCAGCATGACAGGGCGTGAAAAACTGTTTTTT. It specifies CASSMTGREKLFF.

V is TRBV9 and J is TRBJ2-1; 8 nucleotides match TRBD2. CDR3 length: 16 amino acids. Germline V gene data show CDR1 as SGDLS and CDR2 as YYNGEE. V was clipped by 4 bases and J by 4 bases; unmatched bases: 10. CDR3: CASSLIAGMSYNEQFF. In DNA, the CDR3 is TGTGCCAGCAGCCTAATAGCGGGGATGAGTTACAATGAGCAGTTCTTC.

The V call is TRBV25-1, the J call TRBJ1-2; 8 nucleotides match TRBD1. V shed 5 bases, J shed 3 bases, and the junction held 8 bases outside the gene matches. CDR3 length: 15 amino acids. CDR1 is MGHDK, CDR2 SYGVNS, per germline. The CDR3 loop reads CASSQRTGLDYGYTF. CDR3 nucleotides: TGTGCCAGCAGTCAGCGGACAGGGCTCGACTATGGCTACACCTTC.

The chain recombines TRBV7-9 with TRBJ2-7, with D possibly being TRBD1 or TRBD2 (5 bases each). CDR3 length: 15 residues. Trimming stripped 8 bases from V and 4 bases from J, with 21 bases between. Germline V CDR1 and CDR2: SEHNR, FQNEAQ (reference sequence). The CDR3 loop is CASGSNPGRRYEQYF. CDR3 DNA sequence: TGTGCCAGCGGCTCCAACCCGGGACGGAGATACGAGCAGTACTTC.

This clonotype occurred a few times. At one of its ends the junction is not consistent with the germline gene, which may arise from a read error. This chain uses TRBV12-3 or TRBV12-4 with TRBJ2-4; 12 nucleotides align to TRBD1. This CDR3 has 12 residues. CDR3 sequence: CASSPGQGAADF. As DNA, the CDR3 is TGTGCCAGCAGCCCGGGACAGGGGGCAGCGGACTTC.

For this clonotype: The junction departs from the called germline gene at one end, perhaps through a read error. The chain combines TRBV5-1 with TRBJ1-1; D gene uncertain. Germline CDR1 reads SGHRS; CDR2 reads YFSETQ. This CDR3 region has 15 residues. The CDR3 sequence: CANSLAWELNTEAFF. The CDR3 DNA is TGCGCCAACAGCTTGGCCTGGGAATTGAACACTGAAGCTTTCTTT.

This clonotype was picked up a small number of times. The chain is built from TRBV5-6 and TRBJ2-5, with D perhaps assigned TRBD1 or TRBD2 (5 bases each). Trimming stripped 4 bases from V and 5 bases from J, with 21 bases between. Per germline, CDR1 SGHDT and CDR2 YYEEEE. The CDR3 contains 16 residues. The CDR3 nucleotides are TGTGCCAGCAGCCCCCTGTGGGGGACCCAAGACGAGACCCAGTACTTC. This codes for CASSPLWGTQDETQYF.

This clonotype was seen a few times. This sequence joins TRBV28 and TRBJ2-1; 9 nucleotides match TRBD1. The CDR3 is 16 amino acids. J was trimmed by 1 base and V by 3 bases; bases with no gene match: 4. The germline V gene has CDR1 MDHEN and CDR2 SYDVKM. CDR3 in amino acids: CASSFSGTGSYNEQFF. In nucleotides, the CDR3 is TGTGCCAGCAGTTTTTCCGGGACAGGGTCCTACAATGAGCAGTTCTTC.

The chain recombines TRBV18 with TRBJ1-5; weak D call: TRBD1 (6 bases). CDR1 is KGHSH and CDR2 is LQKENI in the germline V gene. The ends were cut back, 4 bases at V and 7 bases at J, with 14 bases in the middle. The CDR3 is 14 amino acids. In DNA, the CDR3 is TGTGCCAGCTCACAGGGGGGGAAGGACCAGCCCCAGCATTTT. It yields the protein CASSQGGKDQPQHF.

As for this clonotype: This may arise from a read error, as a much more abundant clone is one base away. CDR3 protein: CTSSGQSYEQYF. CDR3 in DNA: TGTACCAGCAGTGGACAATCCTACGAGCAGTACTTC. The rearrangement joins TRBV28 to TRBJ2-5, with a possible D match to TRBD1 (5 bases). With the DNA end fitting TRBJ2-7 better, the J assignment may be wrong. The CDR3 totals 12 residues. Germline CDR1 is MDHEN and CDR2 is SYDVKM.

Only a few counts were recorded for this clonotype. The chain joins TRBV6-1 to TRBJ2-1; D unclear. The CDR3 runs 17 residues. Germline V CDR1 and CDR2: MNHNS, SASEGT. V was clipped by 1 base and J by 0 bases, with 13 bases between them. The CDR3 protein is CASSEELRLSSYNEQFF. The DNA of the CDR3 is TGTGCCAGCAGTGAAGAGTTGAGGTTGAGCTCCTACAATGAGCAGTTCTTC.

The CDR3 region has the DNA TGCAGTGCTAGAGGCCAAAATGGGGATTATGAGCAGTTCTTC. Protein product: CSARGQNGDYEQFF. This chain joins TRBV20-1 and TRBJ2-1; D unclear. Germline CDR1 and CDR2: DFQATT and SNEGSKA (reference sequence). CDR3 size: 14 residues. V dropped 1 base and J dropped 8 bases, with 15 bases sitting between them.

The rearrangement uses TRBV20-1 and TRBJ1-2; 9 bases map to TRBD1. After removal of 1 base from V and 4 bases from J, the junction contained 7 bases not matched to a gene. The CDR3 runs to 15 residues. Germline V lookup: CDR1 DFQATT, CDR2 SNEGSKA (reference sequence). The CDR3 spells CSARVRDRDRYGYTF. CDR3 nucleotide sequence: TGCAGTGCTAGAGTACGGGACAGGGATCGCTATGGCTACACCTTC.

A word on this clonotype: One base away lies a much larger clone, so this may be a sequencing read error. The V call is TRBV7-9, the J call TRBJ2-6; D might be TRBD1 (5 bases). Germline V gene sequence: CDR1 SEHNR, CDR2 FQNEAQ (reference sequence). This CDR3 region has 15 residues. This CDR3 reads CASSPIGVGADVLTF. The CDR3 DNA is TGTGCCAGCAGCCCAATAGGGGTTGGGGCCGACGTCCTGACTTTC.

The CDR3 nucleotides are TGCGCCAGCGCAACCGGGGACACCATATATTTT. This encodes CASATGDTIYF. The chain combines TRBV4-1 with TRBJ1-3, with D hard to call. Germline CDR1 and CDR2: MGHRA and YSYEKL. This CDR3 has 11 amino acids. V lost 8 bases, J lost 8 bases, and 10 bases lay in between.